One T cell receptor beta chain is described in this entry. Its antigen is unknown. This sample was included in a study of shared clonotypes between healthy human individuals. Study-level points and caveats: All-four-donor shared clonotypes had higher generation probabilities than non-shared clonotypes did.

Germline V gene lookup returns CDR1 SGHNT and CDR2 YENEEA. V lost 3 bases, J lost 0 bases, and 22 bases lay in between. The CDR3 contains 19 residues. Authors' analysis steps: Quality scores were absent from the junction-only immunoSEQ sequences, so filtering differed. The repertoire was sequenced with immunoSEQ multiplex PCR; TCRdb's copy has only in-frame clones and lacks some. From that table come the V and J calls and clone size; the DNA was used to work out D and trimming. Here the sample spans 1.4 million to 1.5 million clones, around 97% being singletons. This clonotype was sampled from a young man in good health. The specimen was naive CD4+ T cells sorted from blood. The subset denotes: CD45RA+ positively selected. V is TRBV11-3 and J is TRBJ2-3, with a weak D call TRBD1 (5 bases). The chain's CDR3 is CASSFDVGAEFTSTDTQYF. As DNA, the CDR3 is TGTGCCAGCAGCTTCGATGTTGGGGCAGAATTTACTAGCACAGATACGCAGTATTTT.